The sequence of this T cell receptor (beta chain) was determined in a study of HIV-infected patients and healthy controls (TCRdb year 2014). Regarding the research as a whole: CD4 counts rose modestly but significantly in about 90% of the 16 patients after three months of therapy, yet stayed below normal ranges. The study tested whether deep TCR repertoire sequencing of HIV patients' small blood samples could capture immune perturbation and reconstitution. Relative to controls, total CDR3 counts per chain did not differ significantly, and patients lacked overall T-cell lymphocytopenia. CD8 counts did not change consistently during early therapy, while the CD4:CD8 ratio increased slightly. After a further year of therapy, viral load was undetectable in all patients, having already become undetectable in most of the 16 patients by the second bleed. Summary of the overall study and its limitations: Treated samples reflected only approximately 12 weeks of therapy, arguably too short to observe immune reconstitution given low adult thymic output. The apparent post-therapy recovery of the Gini index in HIV-infected patients was not reproduced in size-matched repertoire data. Rare events from HIV-infected data received too much weight under size-matching, and comparisons were complicated by unequal numbers of distinct sequences between patients and controls. MAIT cell alpha-chain CDR3s were present at high frequency in healthy controls but severely depleted in HIV+ repertoires. Using whole blood restricted sequencing depth and prevented separating the dynamics of distinct T-cell subpopulations. The observed differences in diversity could not be explained by the slight differences in age and sex profiles between the study cohorts. During therapy, HIV-associated CDR3s significantly decreased in frequency, while CMV-associated CDR3s did not change significantly, though most became more frequent. HLA typing of donors was not performed in the study. Both the Jaccard index and the count of highly shared sequences showed that healthy controls shared more CDR3s between individuals than HIV+ patients did. Roughly threefold more distinct CDR3s and higher Shannon diversity were observed in healthy control repertoires than in untreated HIV+ repertoires. Eight alpha and eight beta V genes showed significantly different mean usage between HIV-infected patients and controls. Only sixteen HIV-infected individuals were processed, which the authors considered a major limit on how widely the findings apply. Oligoclonality may be reflected in the significantly higher mean Gini indices of HIV-infected repertoires compared with controls. Alpha-beta chain pairing was not determined in the samples.

This clonotype is identified as medium-sized (0.01 to 0.1%). Its antigen is still unknown. Base qualities are not recorded, but no much larger clone differs from it by a single base. Follow-up blood from HIV-infected patients was collected roughly three months, about 14 weeks, after antiretroviral therapy began. Since whole blood was used without any cell fractionation, the repertoire reflected all peripheral T cells in unsorted form. A roughly 2.4 ml sample of peripheral blood was drawn into Tempus tubes for RNA extraction. Patients with febrile or AIDS-related illness, tumors, hepatitis B or C coinfection, immunomodulatory therapy, recent vaccination or treatment interruptions were excluded from enrollment. Residual genomic DNA was removed with the TURBO-DNase kit and globin mRNA was depleted with GLOBINclear. 500 ng RNA was reverse transcribed with SuperScript III using primers against the alpha and beta constant regions. Separate libraries for the alpha and beta chains were generated through chain-specific third strand synthesis that incorporated multiplexing indices. In the protocol, all rearrangements within a chain were amplified with a single primer pair so that primer bias was avoided, and molecular barcodes were added to each cDNA molecule. The SP2 sequencing primer site and a random hexamer were carried on a 5' RACE adapter, to which purified cDNA was joined by T4 RNA Ligase 1. With slow temperature ramps used to favor optimal annealing, second strand synthesis was primed from the SP2 site with Phusion polymerase. The 12-nucleotide barcode on each molecule comprised two random hexamer sequences, both introduced before amplification and concatenated. An amplification PCR of approximately 25 cycles with P5s and P7 primers came after a short first PCR that had added P5 and P7 adapter elements plus a second index. Libraries received around 25 PCR cycles in total, were quantified on a Qubit, sized on a Bioanalyzer, and diluted to 4 nM. Sequencing of the normalized libraries was performed on an Illumina MiSeq with 2 x 250 paired-end kits. Into about 10 ul Tris-Cl, the reverse transcription reactions were eluted following cleanup on MinElute columns. Adapter ligations were incubated for 23 hours at 16 degrees C and subsequently purified with AMPure XP beads at a 1:1 ratio. The authors' pipeline ran thus. Demultiplexed FASTQ files were processed with a modified Decombinator by which V, J, insert and barcode information was output. Any sequence that shared a barcode yet differed from the dominant sequence was discarded as an error, and the number of original cDNA molecules was estimated by counting barcodes clustered at Levenshtein distance 3. The R packages ineq, vegan, igraph and RCytoscape were used for downstream analyses, together with IMGT nomenclature and CDR3 definitions. V gene usage was calculated across distinct sequences, with every TCR tallied a single time to avoid skew from clonal expansion. Whenever two unique CDR3 amino acid sequences within a donor differed by a single Levenshtein edit, similarity networks linked them. Published HIV-specific CDR3s (just over 90 alpha, 702 beta) and CMV-specific CDR3s (13 alpha, a few hundred beta) were assembled and queried against the repertoires. Lower sequence numbers were not the cause of the decreased diversity in patients, as random subsampling to size-matched repertoires showed. TCRdb took the public reads, trimmed them with fastp at Q25, ran MiXCR for clone calling and kept in-frame beta chains. All rows with the same CDR3 protein become a single entry with the most common DNA and genes. These V and J calls originate from TCRdb's pipeline instead of the authors' own analysis. Within this sample are 4,500 to 7,000 distinct CDR3 sequences, with around 8.8% of them counted one time only. The top ten clonotypes cover roughly 24% of the sample.

CDR3 length: 15 amino acids, cysteine to phenylalanine. The read is trimmed to its CDR3 DNA, 45 bases read in frame from base 1. CDR1 GTSNPN and CDR2 SVGIG were looked up in the germline V gene (reference sequence). Germline trimming amounts to 3 bases on V and 6 bases on J, with 6 as the count of junction bases outside the gene matches. The clonotype comes from an adult with HIV infection. Recombination joined TRBV30 with TRBJ2-3; 13 of the junction bases match TRBD2. This specimen was blood, taken during antiretroviral therapy. The CDR3 here reads CAWSTSGGASDTQYF. The DNA is TGTGCCTGGAGCACTAGCGGGGGGGCGTCGGATACGCAGTATTTT.